A single sample is the source of the 17 T cell receptor beta chains below, sequenced in a study of shared clonotypes between healthy human individuals. Profiling relied on immunoSEQ multiplex PCR, and the TCRdb table lists in-frame clones only, not all of them. The sample includes over a million clones, roughly 98% seen only once; the top ten take roughly 0.4%. The sequencing input was naive CD4+ T cells sorted from blood. This sample's subset: CD45RA+ positively selected. The receptor source for this set is a man between 25 and 39 years old in good health.

This chain links TRBV7-9 with TRBJ2-7; TRBD2 matches at 9 bases. This CDR3 is 19 amino acids long. Germline-derived CDR1 and CDR2 are SEHNR and FQNEAQ (reference sequence). V gave up 5 bases and J gave up 1 base; unmatched junction bases: 18. The CDR3 region is CASSPVSLKIAGASYEQYF. The CDR3 nucleotides are TGTGCCAGCAGCCCCGTCTCTTTGAAGATAGCGGGAGCTTCCTACGAGCAGTACTTC.

A remark on this clone: The same CDR3 also results from other DNA sequences found in this sample. The J gene is TRBJ2-1, the V gene TRBV5-1; 7 bases fit TRBD2. Per the germline V gene, CDR1 is SGHRS and CDR2 is YFSETQ. Germline trimming cut 0 bases from V and 1 base from J; bases unmatched to any gene: 4. The CDR3 runs to 16 residues. The CDR3: CASSLASGSSYNEQFF. The DNA of the CDR3 is TGCGCCAGCAGCTTGGCTAGCGGATCGTCCTACAATGAGCAGTTCTTC.

This chain joins TRBV6-5 and TRBJ2-5; 9 bases match TRBD2. CDR3 size: 14 residues. Looked up from germline, CDR1 is MNHEY and CDR2 is SVGAGI. The trim removed 6 bases at V and 2 bases at J, leaving 4 bases unmatched. CDR3 amino acids: CASRTLAGQETQYF. In DNA, the CDR3 is TGTGCCAGCAGGACCCTAGCGGGGCAAGAGACCCAGTACTTC.

In its sample, this clone was seen once. The genes are TRBV4-3 and TRBJ1-1; D gene ambiguous. Per the germline V gene, CDR1 is LGHNA and CDR2 is YSLEER. The CDR3 length is 15 residues. The V and J ends lost 0 bases and 1 base respectively, with 9 bases between them. CDR3 bases: TGCGCCAGCAGCCAAGACTTTCGGGAGAACACTGAAGCTTTCTTT. Protein sequence: CASSQDFRENTEAFF.

The chain couples TRBV11-2 to TRBJ2-3; no firm D call. V lost 6 bases and J 0 bases, leaving 4 bases between the germline ends. This CDR3 contains 12 residues. Germline V lookup: CDR1 SGHAT, CDR2 FQNNGV. CDR3 nucleotides: TGTGCCAGCAGGAGTAGCACAGATACGCAGTATTTT. This gives the protein CASRSSTDTQYF. Full variable domain (missing parts from reference TRBV11-2 and TRBJ2-3): EAGVAQSPRYKIIEKRQSVAFWCNPISGHATLYWYQQILGQGPKLLIQFQNNGVVDDSQLPKDRFSAERLKGVDSTLKIQPAKLEDSAVYLCASRSSTDTQYFGPGTRLTVL.

The rearrangement links TRBV19 to TRBJ2-3, with a weak D call TRBD2 (6 bases). The CDR3 extends over 15 amino acids. The V end lost 6 bases, the J end lost 5 bases, and 18 bases lay between the germline ends. From germline, CDR1 is LNHDA and CDR2 SQIVND (reference sequence). CDR3 sequence: CASSSARISGDTQYF. DNA for the CDR3: TGTGCCAGTAGCTCGGCGCGGATTAGCGGAGATACGCAGTATTTT.

The chain carries TRBV2 and TRBJ1-1, with a tentative D call TRBD1 (6 bases). Germline V gives CDR1 SNHLY, CDR2 FYNNEI. CDR3 length: 13 amino acids. Deletions cut 3 bases from V and 12 bases from J, with 17 bases between. CDR3 sequence (DNA): TGTGCCAGCAGTGATGAGGTCTTCAGGGGAACTTTCTTT. Translation gives CASSDEVFRGTFF.

CDR3 coding DNA: TGTGCCAGCACCGGGGTAAGGAGGGGTGCCTACAATGAGCAGTTCTTC. Translated: CASTGVRRGAYNEQFF. The chain recombines TRBV7-2 with TRBJ2-1; weak D call: TRBD2 (6 bases). This CDR3 comprises 16 residues. V was trimmed by 7 bases and J by 2 bases, leaving 18 bases between them. Per germline, CDR1 SGHTA and CDR2 FQGNSA. Variable domain in full (rest from reference TRBV7-2 and TRBJ2-1): GAGVSQSPSNKVTEKGKDVELRCDPISGHTALYWYRQSLGQGLEFLIYFQGNSAPDKSGLPSDRFSAERTGGSVSTLTIQRTQQEDSAVYLCASTGVRRGAYNEQFFGPGTRLTVL.

This sequence joins TRBV11-3 and TRBJ1-1; TRBD1 might be the D (5 bases). Germline CDR1 and CDR2: SGHNT and YENEEA. V was clipped by 5 bases and J by 10 bases, with 14 bases between them. The CDR3 loop spans 12 amino acids. The CDR3: CASSPNDGGAFF. CDR3 bases: TGTGCCAGCAGCCCTAACGACGGGGGAGCTTTCTTT.

The chain links TRBV7-9 to TRBJ2-2; D is ambiguous. The CDR3 extends over 14 amino acids. Germline V gene lookup returns CDR1 SEHNR and CDR2 FQNEAQ (reference sequence). The germline V and J ends were trimmed by 0 bases and 8 bases, with 10 bases remaining between them. Here the CDR3 DNA reads TGTGCCAGCAGCTTAGCAGCATCCCGGGGGGAGCTGTTTTTT. It codes for CASSLAASRGELFF.

V usage is TRBV28 and J usage is TRBJ1-5, with D possibly being TRBD1 (5 bases). The V and J ends lost 6 bases and 6 bases respectively, with 18 bases between them. CDR1 and CDR2 (germline): MDHEN, SYDVKM. The CDR3 length is 15 residues. The CDR3 DNA is TGTGCCAGCAGCCCCCCAGACAGTGGGGGTCAGCCCCAGCATTTT. Translation gives CASSPPDSGGQPQHF.

The chain carries TRBV7-9 and TRBJ1-4; D possibly corresponds to TRBD1 (5 bases). The CDR3 runs to 16 residues. V was trimmed by 0 bases and J by 4 bases, leaving 12 bases between them. Per germline, CDR1 SEHNR and CDR2 FQNEAQ (reference sequence). The CDR3 nucleotides are TGTGCCAGCAGCTTAGCCTTAGACAGTTTTAATGAAAAACTGTTTTTT. This gives the protein CASSLALDSFNEKLFF.

The V gene is TRBV7-2, the J gene TRBJ1-1; D is ambiguous. The CDR3 spans 13 residues. The germline V and J ends were trimmed by 1 base and 4 bases, with 7 bases remaining between them. Looked up from germline, CDR1 is SGHTA and CDR2 is FQGNSA. CDR3 residues: CASSLVGSTEAFF. CDR3 coding DNA: TGTGCCAGCAGCTTAGTAGGGAGCACTGAAGCTTTCTTT.

This sequence joins TRBV6-1 and TRBJ1-5; D not resolved. V was pared by 2 bases and J by 4 bases, with 9 bases between. Germline CDR1 and CDR2: MNHNS and SASEGT. The CDR3 is 14 residues long. The CDR3 DNA reads TGTGCCAGCAGTGAAATAGGAACAAATCAGCCCCAGCATTTT. This gives the protein CASSEIGTNQPQHF.

This clone appeared a few times. This sample also contains other DNA sequences that code for the same CDR3. This rearrangement joins TRBV28 to TRBJ1-5; no clear D gene. V was clipped by 2 bases and J by 6 bases, with 2 bases between them. CDR1 is MDHEN and CDR2 is SYDVKM in the germline V gene. This CDR3 comprises 11 residues. The CDR3 loop reads CASSLSQPQHF. In nucleotides, the CDR3 is TGTGCCAGCAGTTTAAGTCAGCCCCAGCATTTT.

The V gene is TRBV10-3, the J gene TRBJ2-5; 7 bases map to TRBD2. Germline V lookup: CDR1 ENHRY, CDR2 SYGVKD. With 0 bases clipped from V and 5 bases from J, the junction kept 9 bases outside the gene matches. The CDR3 is 16 residues long. In DNA, the CDR3 is TGTGCCATCAGTGAGTCGCGGTCTAGCGGTGCTGAGACCCAGTACTTC. Protein: CAISESRSSGAETQYF.

The genes are TRBV14 and TRBJ2-3; D not resolved. The CDR3 covers 16 residues. V was shortened by 4 bases and J by 6 bases, with 20 bases between the two germline ends. CDR1 is SGHDN, CDR2 FVKESK, per germline. The CDR3 DNA follows: TGTGCCAGCAGCCGCCGTGGGCGGTCCTTGTCTGATACGCAGTATTTT. Translated: CASSRRGRSLSDTQYF. Using reference TRBV14 and TRBJ2-3 for the parts outside the CDR3, the full variable domain is EAGVTQFPSHSVIEKGQTVTLRCDPISGHDNLYWYRRVMGKEIKFLLHFVKESKQDESGMPNNRFLAERTGGTYSTLKVQPAELEDSGVYFCASSRRGRSLSDTQYFGPGTRLTVL.